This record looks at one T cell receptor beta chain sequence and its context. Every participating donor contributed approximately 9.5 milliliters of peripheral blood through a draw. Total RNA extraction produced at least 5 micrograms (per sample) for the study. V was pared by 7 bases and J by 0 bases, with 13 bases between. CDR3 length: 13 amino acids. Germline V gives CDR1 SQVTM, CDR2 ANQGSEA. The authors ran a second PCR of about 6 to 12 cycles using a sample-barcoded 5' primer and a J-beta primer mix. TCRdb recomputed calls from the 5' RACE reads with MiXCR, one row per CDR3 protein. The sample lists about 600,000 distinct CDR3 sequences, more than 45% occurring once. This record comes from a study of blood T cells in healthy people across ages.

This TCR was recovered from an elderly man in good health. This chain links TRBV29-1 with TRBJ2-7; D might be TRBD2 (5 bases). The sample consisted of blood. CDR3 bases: TGCAGCGGCGGAGAGGGTCCCTCCTACGAGCAGTACTTC. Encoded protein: CSGGEGPSYEQYF.